The subject of this entry is one TCR beta chain. Its specificity is unknown. The data stem from a study of siplizumab effects on memory and regulatory T cells. Findings and limits, study-wide: An assignable naive or memory phenotype was lacking in roughly 75-95% of proliferating CD4+ or CD8+ clones.

Some clones are missing from TCRdb's copy, which holds only in-frame ones; the method was immunoSEQ multiplex PCR. The repertoire holds some 73,000 clones, with about 92% as singletons. Trimming removed 7 bases from V and 1 base from J, with 9 bases in between. CDR3 length equals 13 residues. CDR1 is MDHEN and CDR2 is SYDVKM in the germline V gene. The sequence was collected from a human donor in good health. J is TRBJ2-3 and V is TRBV28; no reliable D call. The specimen was CD8+ T cells sorted from blood. In DNA, the CDR3 is TGTGCCAGCACCCCCCCCGGCACAGATACGCAGTATTTT. It codes for CASTPPGTDTQYF.